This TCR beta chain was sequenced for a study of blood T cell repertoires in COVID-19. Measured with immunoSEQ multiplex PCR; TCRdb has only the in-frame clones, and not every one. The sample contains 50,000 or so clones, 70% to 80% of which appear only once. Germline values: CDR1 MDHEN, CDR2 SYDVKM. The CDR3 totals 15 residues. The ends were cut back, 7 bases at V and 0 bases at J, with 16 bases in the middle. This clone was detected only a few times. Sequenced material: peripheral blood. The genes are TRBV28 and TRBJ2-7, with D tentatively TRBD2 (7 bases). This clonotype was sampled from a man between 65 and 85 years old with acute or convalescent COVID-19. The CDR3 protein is CASNVGGGSSYEQYF. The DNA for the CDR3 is TGTGCCAGCAACGTAGGGGGGGGGAGCTCCTACGAGCAGTACTTC.